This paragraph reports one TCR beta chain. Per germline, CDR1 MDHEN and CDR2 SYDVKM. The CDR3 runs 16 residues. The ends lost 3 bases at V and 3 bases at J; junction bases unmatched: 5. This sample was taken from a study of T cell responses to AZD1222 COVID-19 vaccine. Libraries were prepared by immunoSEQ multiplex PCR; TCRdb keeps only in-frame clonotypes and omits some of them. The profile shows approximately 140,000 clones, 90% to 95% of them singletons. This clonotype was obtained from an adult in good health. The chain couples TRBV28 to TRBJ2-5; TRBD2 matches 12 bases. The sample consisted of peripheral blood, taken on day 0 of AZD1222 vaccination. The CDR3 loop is CASSFRLAGGEETQYF. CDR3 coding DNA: TGTGCCAGCAGTTTCCGGCTAGCGGGGGGGGAAGAGACCCAGTACTTC. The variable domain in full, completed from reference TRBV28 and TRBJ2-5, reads DVKVTQSSRYLVKRTGEKVFLECVQDMDHENMFWYRQDPGLGLRLIYFSYDVKMKEKGDIPEGYSVSREKKERFSLILESASTNQTSMYLCASSFRLAGGEETQYFGPGTRLLVL.